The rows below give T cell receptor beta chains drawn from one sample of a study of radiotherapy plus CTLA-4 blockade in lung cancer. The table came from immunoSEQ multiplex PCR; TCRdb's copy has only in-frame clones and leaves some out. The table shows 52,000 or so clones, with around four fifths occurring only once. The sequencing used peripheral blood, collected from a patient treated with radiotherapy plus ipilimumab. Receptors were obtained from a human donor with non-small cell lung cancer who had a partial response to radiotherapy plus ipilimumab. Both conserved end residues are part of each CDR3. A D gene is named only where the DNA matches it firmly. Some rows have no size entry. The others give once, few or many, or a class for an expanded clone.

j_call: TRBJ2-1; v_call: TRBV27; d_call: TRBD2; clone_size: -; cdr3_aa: CASSLGLAGAPSSYNEQFF; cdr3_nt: TGTGCCAGCAGTTTAGGGCTAGCGGGGGCCCCGAGCTCCTACAATGAGCAGTTCTTC
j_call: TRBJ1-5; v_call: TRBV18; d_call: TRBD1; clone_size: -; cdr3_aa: CASSPGQGADNQPQHF; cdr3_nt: TGTGCCAGCTCACCCGGACAGGGGGCGGACAATCAGCCCCAGCATTTT
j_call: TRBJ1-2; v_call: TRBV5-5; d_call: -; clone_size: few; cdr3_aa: CASSLADSYGYTF; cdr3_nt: TGTGCCAGCAGCTTAGCGGACAGCTATGGCTACACCTTC
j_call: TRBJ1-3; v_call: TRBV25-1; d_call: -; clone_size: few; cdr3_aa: CASSEFGRGNTIYF; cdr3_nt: TGTGCCAGCAGTGAATTTGGGAGAGGAAACACCATATATTTT
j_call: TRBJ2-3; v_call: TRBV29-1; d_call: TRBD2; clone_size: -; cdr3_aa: CSVALAGEEPDTQYF; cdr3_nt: TGCAGCGTGGCCCTAGCGGGGGAAGAGCCAGATACGCAGTATTTT
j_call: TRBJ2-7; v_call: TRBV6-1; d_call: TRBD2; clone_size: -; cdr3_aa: CASSEVAGGYYEQYF; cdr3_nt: TGTGCCAGCAGTGAAGTGGCGGGGGGGTACTACGAGCAGTACTTC
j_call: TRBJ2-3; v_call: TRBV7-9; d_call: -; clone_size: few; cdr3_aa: CASSLAAENTDTQYF; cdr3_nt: TGTGCCAGCAGCTTAGCGGCGGAGAACACAGATACGCAGTATTTT
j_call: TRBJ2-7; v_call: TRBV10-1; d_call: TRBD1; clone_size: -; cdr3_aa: CASRTGDYEQYF; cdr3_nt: TGCGCCAGCAGGACAGGGGACTACGAGCAGTACTTC
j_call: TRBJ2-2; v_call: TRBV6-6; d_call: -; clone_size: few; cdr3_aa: CASSYSRAGNTGELFF; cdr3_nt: TGTGCCAGCAGTTACTCGAGAGCAGGGAACACCGGGGAGCTGTTTTTT
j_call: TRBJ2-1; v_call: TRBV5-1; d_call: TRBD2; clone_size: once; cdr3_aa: CASSLAGLAGNEQFF; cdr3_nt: TGCGCCAGCAGCTTGGCGGGACTAGCGGGCAATGAGCAGTTCTTC
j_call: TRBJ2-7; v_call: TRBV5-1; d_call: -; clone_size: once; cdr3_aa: CASSLDGGVYEQYF; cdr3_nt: TGCGCCAGCAGCTTGGACGGAGGAGTCTACGAGCAGTACTTC
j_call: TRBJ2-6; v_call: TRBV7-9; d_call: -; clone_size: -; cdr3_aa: CASAAGANVLTF; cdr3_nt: TGTGCCAGCGCGGCAGGGGCCAACGTCCTGACTTTC
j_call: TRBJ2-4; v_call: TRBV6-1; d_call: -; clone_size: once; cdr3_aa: CASSERRRAALAKNIQYF; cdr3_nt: TGTGCCAGCAGTGAAAGGAGGAGGGCTGCTCTAGCCAAAAACATTCAGTACTTC
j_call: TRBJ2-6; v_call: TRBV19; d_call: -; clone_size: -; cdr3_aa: CASSIGNSGANVLTF; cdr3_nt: TGTGCCAGTAGTATCGGGAACTCTGGGGCCAACGTCCTGACTTTC
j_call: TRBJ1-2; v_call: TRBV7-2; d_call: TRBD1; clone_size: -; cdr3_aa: CASSLVSGQGLGYTF; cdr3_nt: TGTGCCAGCAGCTTAGTTTCGGGACAGGGGCTCGGCTACACCTTC
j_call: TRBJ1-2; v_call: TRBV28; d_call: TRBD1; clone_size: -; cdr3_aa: CATRGNRGPRYGYTF; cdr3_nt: TGTGCCACCAGGGGGAACAGGGGGCCGAGATATGGCTACACCTTC
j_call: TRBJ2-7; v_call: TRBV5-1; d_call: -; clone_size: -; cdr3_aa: CASSLVSDPYEQYF; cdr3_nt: TGCGCCAGCAGCTTGGTTAGCGACCCTTACGAGCAGTACTTC
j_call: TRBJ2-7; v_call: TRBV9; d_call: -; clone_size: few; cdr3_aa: CASSVEGASYEQYF; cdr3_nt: TGTGCCAGCAGCGTAGAAGGAGCGTCCTACGAGCAGTACTTC
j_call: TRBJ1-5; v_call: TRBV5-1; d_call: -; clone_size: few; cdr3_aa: CASRGSHSNQPQHF; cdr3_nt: TGCGCCAGCAGGGGTAGCCATAGCAATCAGCCCCAGCATTTT
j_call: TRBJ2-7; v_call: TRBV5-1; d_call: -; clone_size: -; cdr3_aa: CASSLVQFYEQYF; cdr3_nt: TGCGCCAGCAGCTTGGTACAGTTCTACGAGCAGTACTTC
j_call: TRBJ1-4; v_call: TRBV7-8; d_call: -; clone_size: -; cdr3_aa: CASTQTNRHNEKLFF; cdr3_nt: TGTGCCAGCACCCAGACGAACAGGCATAATGAAAAACTGTTTTTT
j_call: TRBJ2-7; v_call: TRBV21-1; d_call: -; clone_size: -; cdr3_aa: CASSKPGQATYEQYF; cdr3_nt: TGTGCCAGCAGCAAGCCGGGACAGGCCACCTACGAGCAGTACTTC
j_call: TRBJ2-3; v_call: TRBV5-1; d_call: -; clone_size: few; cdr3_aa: CASSSEGGRIDTQYF; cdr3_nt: TGCGCCAGCAGCTCTGAGGGGGGGCGGATAGATACGCAGTATTTT
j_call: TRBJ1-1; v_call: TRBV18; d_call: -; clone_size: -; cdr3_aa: CASSPPRGNTEAFF; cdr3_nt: TGTGCCAGCTCACCCCCCAGGGGGAACACTGAAGCTTTCTTT
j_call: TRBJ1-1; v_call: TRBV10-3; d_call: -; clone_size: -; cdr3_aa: CAISDGQENTEAFF; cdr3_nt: TGTGCCATCAGTGACGGACAAGAGAACACTGAAGCTTTCTTT
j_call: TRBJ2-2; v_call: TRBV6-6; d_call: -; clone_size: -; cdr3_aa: CASRRQENTGELFF; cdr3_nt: TGTGCCAGCAGGCGACAGGAGAACACCGGGGAGCTGTTTTTT
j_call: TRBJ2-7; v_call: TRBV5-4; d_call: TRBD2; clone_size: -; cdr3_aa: CASSLPSGGAYEQYF; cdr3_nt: TGTGCCAGCAGCCTCCCCAGCGGGGGCGCCTACGAGCAGTACTTC
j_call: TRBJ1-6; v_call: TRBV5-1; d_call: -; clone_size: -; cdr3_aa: CASRATTGLNNSPLHF; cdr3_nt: TGCGCCAGCAGGGCTACTACAGGATTGAATAATTCACCCCTCCACTTT
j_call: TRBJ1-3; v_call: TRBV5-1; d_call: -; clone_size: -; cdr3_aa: CASSLSGTTGNTIYF; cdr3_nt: TGCGCCAGCAGCTTGAGTGGGACAACTGGAAACACCATATATTTT
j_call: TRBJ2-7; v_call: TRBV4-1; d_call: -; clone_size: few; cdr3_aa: CASSQGWGAYEQYF; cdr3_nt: TGCGCCAGCAGCCAAGGGTGGGGGGCCTACGAGCAGTACTTC
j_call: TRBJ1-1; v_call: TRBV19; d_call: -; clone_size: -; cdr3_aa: CASSTGLDTEAFF; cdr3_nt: TGTGCCAGTAGCACAGGGTTGGACACTGAAGCTTTCTTT
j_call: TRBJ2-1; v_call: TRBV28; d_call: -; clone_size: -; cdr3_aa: CASSLDGAGSSYNEQFF; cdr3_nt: TGTGCCAGCAGTTTAGACGGTGCGGGCAGCTCCTACAATGAGCAGTTCTTC
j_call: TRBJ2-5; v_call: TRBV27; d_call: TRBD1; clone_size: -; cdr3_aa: CASSLRDRAGETQYF; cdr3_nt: TGTGCCAGCAGTTTAAGGGACAGGGCAGGGGAGACCCAGTACTTC
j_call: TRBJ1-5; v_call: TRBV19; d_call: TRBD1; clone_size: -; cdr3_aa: CASSGTGLDQPQHF; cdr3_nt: TGTGCCAGCTCCGGGACAGGTCTCGATCAGCCCCAGCATTTT
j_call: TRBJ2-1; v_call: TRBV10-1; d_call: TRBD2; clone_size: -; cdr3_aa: CASSEGQRGEDYNEQFF; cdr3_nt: TGCGCCAGCAGTGAGGGGCAGCGGGGGGAAGACTACAATGAGCAGTTCTTC
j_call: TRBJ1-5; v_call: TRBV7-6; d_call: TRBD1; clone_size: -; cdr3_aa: CASSRLTGPDQPQHF; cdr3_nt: TGTGCCAGCAGCCGCCTGACAGGGCCGGATCAGCCCCAGCATTTT
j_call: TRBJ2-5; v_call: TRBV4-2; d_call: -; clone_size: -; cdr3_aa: CASSQGTLQETQYF; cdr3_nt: TGTGCCAGCAGCCAAGGGACTCTCCAAGAGACCCAGTACTTC
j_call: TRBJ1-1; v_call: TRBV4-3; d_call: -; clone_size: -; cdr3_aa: CASSQDRGGRDAFF; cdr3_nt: TGCGCCAGCAGCCAAGATCGAGGAGGGAGAGATGCTTTCTTT
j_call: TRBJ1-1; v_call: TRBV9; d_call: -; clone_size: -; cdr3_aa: CASSVLNTEAFF; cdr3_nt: TGTGCCAGCAGCGTGCTAAACACTGAAGCTTTCTTT